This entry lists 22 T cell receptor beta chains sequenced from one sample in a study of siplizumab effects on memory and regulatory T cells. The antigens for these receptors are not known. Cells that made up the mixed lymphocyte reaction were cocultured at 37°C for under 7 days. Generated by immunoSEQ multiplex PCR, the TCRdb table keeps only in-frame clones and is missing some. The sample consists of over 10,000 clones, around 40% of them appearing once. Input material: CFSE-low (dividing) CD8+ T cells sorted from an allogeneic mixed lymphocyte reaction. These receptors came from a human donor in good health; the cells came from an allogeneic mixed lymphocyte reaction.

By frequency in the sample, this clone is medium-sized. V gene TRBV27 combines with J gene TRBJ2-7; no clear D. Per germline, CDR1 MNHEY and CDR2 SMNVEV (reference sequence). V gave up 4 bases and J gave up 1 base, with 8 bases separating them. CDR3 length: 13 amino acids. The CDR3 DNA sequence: TGTGCCAGCAGTTCCGTACCTTCCTACGAGCAGTACTTC. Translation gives CASSSVPSYEQYF.

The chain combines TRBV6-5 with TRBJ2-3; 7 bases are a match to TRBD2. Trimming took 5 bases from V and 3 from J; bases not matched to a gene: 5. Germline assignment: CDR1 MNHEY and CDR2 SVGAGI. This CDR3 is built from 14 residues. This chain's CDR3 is CASSTGGITDTQYF. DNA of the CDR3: TGTGCCAGCAGTACGGGAGGCATAACAGATACGCAGTATTTT.

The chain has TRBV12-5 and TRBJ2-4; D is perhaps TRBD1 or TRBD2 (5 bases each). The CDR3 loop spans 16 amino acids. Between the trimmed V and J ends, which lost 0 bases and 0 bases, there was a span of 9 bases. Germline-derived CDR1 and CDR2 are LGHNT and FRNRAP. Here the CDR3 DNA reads TGTGCTAGTGGTTTGGTACGGGGCCTAGCCAAAAACATTCAGTACTTC. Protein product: CASGLVRGLAKNIQYF. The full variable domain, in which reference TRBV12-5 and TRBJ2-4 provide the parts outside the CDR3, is DARVTQTPRHKVTEMGQEVTMRCQPILGHNTVFWYRQTMMQGLELLAYFRNRAPLDDSGMPKDRFSAEMPDATLATLKIQPSEPRDSAVYFCASGLVRGLAKNIQYFGAGTRLSVL.

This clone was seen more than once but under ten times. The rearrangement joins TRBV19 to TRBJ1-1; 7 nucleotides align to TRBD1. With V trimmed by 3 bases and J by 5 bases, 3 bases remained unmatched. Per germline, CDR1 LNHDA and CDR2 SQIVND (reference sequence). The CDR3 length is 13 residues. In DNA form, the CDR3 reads TGTGCCAGTAGTATTCGGACAGGTACTGAAGCTTTCTTT. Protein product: CASSIRTGTEAFF.

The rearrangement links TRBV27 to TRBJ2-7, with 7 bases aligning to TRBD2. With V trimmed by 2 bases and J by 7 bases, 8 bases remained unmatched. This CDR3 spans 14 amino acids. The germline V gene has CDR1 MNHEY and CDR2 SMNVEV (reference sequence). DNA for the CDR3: TGTGCCAGCAGTTTAAATTGGGGGGGAGGGGAGCAGTACTTC. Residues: CASSLNWGGGEQYF.

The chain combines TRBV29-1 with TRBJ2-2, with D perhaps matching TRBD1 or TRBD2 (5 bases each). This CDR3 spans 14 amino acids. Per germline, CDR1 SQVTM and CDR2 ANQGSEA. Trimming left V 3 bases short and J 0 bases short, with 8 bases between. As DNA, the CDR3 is TGCAGCGTTGATGGGGGTTCGAACACCGGGGAGCTGTTTTTT. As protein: CSVDGGSNTGELFF.

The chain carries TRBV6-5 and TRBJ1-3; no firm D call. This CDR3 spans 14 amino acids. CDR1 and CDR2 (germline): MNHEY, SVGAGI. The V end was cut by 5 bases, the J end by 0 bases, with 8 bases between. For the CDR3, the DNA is TGTGCCAGCAGTCCCGCCATCTCTGGAAACACCATATATTTT. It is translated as CASSPAISGNTIYF.

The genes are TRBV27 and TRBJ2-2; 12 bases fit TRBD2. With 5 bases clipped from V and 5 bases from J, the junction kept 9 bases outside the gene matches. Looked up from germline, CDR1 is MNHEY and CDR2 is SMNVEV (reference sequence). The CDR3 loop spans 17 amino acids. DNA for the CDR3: TGTGCCAGCAGTCCTCTCGGACTAGCGGGGTTAACCGGGGAGCTGTTTTTT. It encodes CASSPLGLAGLTGELFF.

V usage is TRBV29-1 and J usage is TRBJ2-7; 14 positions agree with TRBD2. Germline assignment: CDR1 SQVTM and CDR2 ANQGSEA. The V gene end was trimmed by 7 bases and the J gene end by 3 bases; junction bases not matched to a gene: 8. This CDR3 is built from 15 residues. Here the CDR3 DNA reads TGCAGCGGGGGACTAGCGGGAGTGGGAAACTACGAGCAGTACTTC. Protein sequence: CSGGLAGVGNYEQYF.

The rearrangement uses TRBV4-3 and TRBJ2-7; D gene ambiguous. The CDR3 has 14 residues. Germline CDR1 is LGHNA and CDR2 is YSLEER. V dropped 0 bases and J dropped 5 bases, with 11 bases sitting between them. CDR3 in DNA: TGCGCCAGCAGCCAAGACCTCATTTCAAACGAGCAGTACTTC. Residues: CASSQDLISNEQYF.

CDR3: CASSFAANYGYTF. The CDR3, as DNA: TGTGCCAGCAGTTTCGCAGCTAACTATGGCTACACCTTC. The J gene is TRBJ1-2, the V gene TRBV27, with D unclear. From germline, CDR1 is MNHEY and CDR2 SMNVEV (reference sequence). CDR3 length: 13 residues. Trimming cost V 3 bases and J 0 bases, with 5 bases left between them.

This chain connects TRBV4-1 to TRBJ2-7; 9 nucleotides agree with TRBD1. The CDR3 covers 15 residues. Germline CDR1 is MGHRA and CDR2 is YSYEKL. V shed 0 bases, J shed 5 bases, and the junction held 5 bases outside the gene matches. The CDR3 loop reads CASSQEVDRGHEQYF. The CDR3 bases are TGCGCCAGCAGCCAAGAGGTGGACAGGGGCCACGAGCAGTACTTC.

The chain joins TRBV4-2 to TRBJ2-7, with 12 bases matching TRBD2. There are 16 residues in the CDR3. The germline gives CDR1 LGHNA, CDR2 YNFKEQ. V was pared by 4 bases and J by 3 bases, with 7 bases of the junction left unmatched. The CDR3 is CASSPFLAGGYYEQYF. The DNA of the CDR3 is TGTGCCAGCAGCCCGTTCCTAGCGGGAGGGTACTACGAGCAGTACTTC.

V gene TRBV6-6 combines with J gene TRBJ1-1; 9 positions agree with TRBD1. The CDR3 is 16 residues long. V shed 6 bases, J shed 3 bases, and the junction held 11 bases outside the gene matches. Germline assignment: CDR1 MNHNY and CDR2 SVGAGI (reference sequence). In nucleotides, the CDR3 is TGTGCCAGCAGCCAATACTTGGGACAGGGAGACACTGAAGCTTTCTTT. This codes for CASSQYLGQGDTEAFF.

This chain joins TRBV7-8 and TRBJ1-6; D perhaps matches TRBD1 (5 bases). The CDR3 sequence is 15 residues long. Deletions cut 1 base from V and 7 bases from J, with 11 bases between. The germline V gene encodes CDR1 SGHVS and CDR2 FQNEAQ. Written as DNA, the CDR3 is TGTGCCAGCAGCTTAGTGGACACTAACAATTCACCCCTCCACTTT. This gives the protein CASSLVDTNNSPLHF.

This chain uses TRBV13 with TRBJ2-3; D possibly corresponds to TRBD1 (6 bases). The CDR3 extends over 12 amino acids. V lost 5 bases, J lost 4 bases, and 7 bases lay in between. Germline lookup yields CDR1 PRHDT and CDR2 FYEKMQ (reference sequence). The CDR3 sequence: CASSTGSDTQYF. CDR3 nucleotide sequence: TGTGCCAGCAGCACAGGGTCAGATACGCAGTATTTT.

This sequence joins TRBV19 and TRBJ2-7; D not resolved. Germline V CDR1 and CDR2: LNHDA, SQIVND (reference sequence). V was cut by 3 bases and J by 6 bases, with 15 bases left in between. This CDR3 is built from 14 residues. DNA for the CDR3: TGTGCCAGTAGTATGATGCAGGATGCGGCCGAGCAGTACTTC. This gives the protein CASSMMQDAAEQYF.

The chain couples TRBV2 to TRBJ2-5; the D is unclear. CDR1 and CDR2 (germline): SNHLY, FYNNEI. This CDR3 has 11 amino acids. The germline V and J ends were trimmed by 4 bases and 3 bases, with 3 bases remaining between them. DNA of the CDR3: TGTGCCAGCAGTGGAGAAGAGACCCAGTACTTC. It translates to CASSGEETQYF.

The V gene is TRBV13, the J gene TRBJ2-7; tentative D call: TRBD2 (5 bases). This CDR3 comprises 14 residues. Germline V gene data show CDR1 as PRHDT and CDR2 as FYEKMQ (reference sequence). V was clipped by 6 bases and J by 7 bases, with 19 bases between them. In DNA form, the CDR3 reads TGTGCCAGCAGTCACCAACTCGTTCCGGGAGAGCAGTACTTC. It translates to CASSHQLVPGEQYF.

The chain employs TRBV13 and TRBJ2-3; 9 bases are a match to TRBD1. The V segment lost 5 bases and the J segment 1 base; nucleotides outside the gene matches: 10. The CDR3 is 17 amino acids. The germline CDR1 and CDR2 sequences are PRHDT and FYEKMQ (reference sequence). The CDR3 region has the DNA TGTGCCAGCAGCCCTTATTCGACAGGGGGGGGCACAGATACGCAGTATTTT. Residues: CASSPYSTGGGTDTQYF.

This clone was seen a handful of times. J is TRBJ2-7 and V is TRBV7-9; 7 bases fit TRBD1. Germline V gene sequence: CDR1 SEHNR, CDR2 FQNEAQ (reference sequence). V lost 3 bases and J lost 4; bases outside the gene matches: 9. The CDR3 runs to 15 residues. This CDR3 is CASSLNAGGWYEQYF. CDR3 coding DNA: TGTGCCAGCAGCTTGAACGCAGGGGGTTGGTACGAGCAGTACTTC.

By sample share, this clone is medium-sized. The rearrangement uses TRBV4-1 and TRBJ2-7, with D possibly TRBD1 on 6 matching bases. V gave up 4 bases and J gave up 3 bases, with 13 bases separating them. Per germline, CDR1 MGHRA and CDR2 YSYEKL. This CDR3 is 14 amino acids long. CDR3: CASSPWDTLYEQYF. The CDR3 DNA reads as TGCGCCAGCAGCCCTTGGGACACCCTCTACGAGCAGTACTTC.